A single sample gave rise to the 21 T cell receptor beta chains below, sequenced in a study of cytomegalovirus exposure and HLA in healthy donors. PCR amplification relied on 60 Vbeta primers (plus 13 Jbeta primers). The table came from immunoSEQ multiplex PCR; TCRdb's copy has only in-frame clones and leaves some out. Of 100,000 or so clones in the sample, 70% to 80% are singletons; the top ten hold less than 5%. Sequenced material: PBMCs. Source of these receptors: a woman in her late teens or twenties in good health and CMV-seropositive.

This clone appeared a single time. V gene TRBV28 combines with J gene TRBJ1-1; maybe TRBD1 (5 bases). The CDR3 spans 13 residues. The V gene's germline CDR1 is MDHEN and CDR2 SYDVKM. The V and J ends lost 5 bases and 8 bases respectively, with 15 bases between them. CDR3 region: CASSLGPKGEAFF. DNA of the CDR3: TGTGCCAGCAGTCTAGGGCCCAAGGGGGAAGCTTTCTTT.

The chain joins TRBV7-6 to TRBJ2-3; 7 positions agree with TRBD2. Germline CDR1 SGHVS, CDR2 FNYEAQ. The CDR3 is 17 residues long. J gave up 0 bases and V 3 bases, and 9 bases lay outside the gene matches. The chain's CDR3 is CASSFIAGITSTDTQYF. In nucleotides, the CDR3 is TGTGCCAGCAGCTTTATAGCGGGCATCACCAGCACAGATACGCAGTATTTT.

This clone showed up just a few times. The chain links TRBV19 to TRBJ2-7; possible D gene TRBD2, 6 bases. This CDR3 is built from 17 residues. CDR1 and CDR2 from the germline V gene are LNHDA and SQIVND (reference sequence). V gave up 6 bases and J gave up 0 bases, with 21 bases separating them. The CDR3, as DNA: TGTGCCAGTAGATTGACGGCCCTTAGCGGTACCTCCTACGAGCAGTACTTC. The encoded protein is CASRLTALSGTSYEQYF.

The table lists this clone with a count of one. The chain couples TRBV7-9 to TRBJ2-1; 10 bases line up with TRBD2. V gave up 5 bases and J gave up 6 bases; unmatched junction bases: 10. The V gene's germline CDR1 is SEHNR and CDR2 FQNEAQ (reference sequence). The CDR3 is made up of 16 amino acids. The CDR3 protein is CASSSLAGEPFNEQFF. The CDR3 DNA reads TGTGCCAGCAGCAGCCTAGCGGGGGAGCCGTTCAATGAGCAGTTCTTC.

A note on this clone: One end of the junction varies from germline; a read error may be responsible. The chain is built from TRBV28 and TRBJ2-5; D is unresolved. This CDR3 region has 11 residues. CDR1 MDHEN and CDR2 SYDVKM come from the germline V gene. The CDR3 reads CASRGEDTQYF. CDR3 nucleotide sequence: TGTGCCAGCAGGGGCGAAGATACCCAGTACTTC.

The chain employs TRBV5-1 and TRBJ2-3, with 9 nucleotides matching TRBD2. The CDR3 covers 14 residues. V lost 2 bases and J lost 4; bases outside the gene matches: 2. Germline V lookup: CDR1 SGHRS, CDR2 YFSETQ. The CDR3 nucleotides are TGCGCCAGCAGCTTAAGGACTAGCGCAGATACGCAGTATTTT. The encoded protein is CASSLRTSADTQYF. The variable domain in full, completed from reference TRBV5-1 and TRBJ2-3, reads KAGVTQTPRYLIKTRGQQVTLSCSPISGHRSVSWYQQTPGQGLQFLFEYFSETQRNKGNFPGRFSGRQFSNSRSEMNVSTLELGDSALYLCASSLRTSADTQYFGPGTRLTVL.

The rearrangement joins TRBV5-1 to TRBJ2-1, with a weak D call TRBD1 (5 bases). Germline V lookup: CDR1 SGHRS, CDR2 YFSETQ. This CDR3 has 14 amino acids. Trimming took 4 bases from V and 9 from J, leaving 17 bases between them. The CDR3 DNA follows: TGCGCCAGCAGCCCAAGAGACAGCATAGGTGAGCAGTTCTTC. It translates to CASSPRDSIGEQFF. The full variable domain, rest sourced from reference TRBV5-1 and TRBJ2-1, is KAGVTQTPRYLIKTRGQQVTLSCSPISGHRSVSWYQQTPGQGLQFLFEYFSETQRNKGNFPGRFSGRQFSNSRSEMNVSTLELGDSALYLCASSPRDSIGEQFFGPGTRLTVL.

The chain recombines TRBV27 with TRBJ1-5; TRBD1 agrees at 12 bases. CDR1 and CDR2 (germline): MNHEY, SMNVEV (reference sequence). The CDR3 runs 15 residues. The junction had 8 bases not matched to a gene; V was cut back by 5 bases and J by 9 bases. The CDR3 protein is CASSGGTGGRPPQHF. The CDR3, as DNA: TGTGCCAGCAGTGGGGGGACAGGGGGCCGACCGCCCCAGCATTTT.

V gene TRBV6-4 combines with J gene TRBJ2-1, with TRBD1 identical over 7 bases. This CDR3 is 14 amino acids long. Germline V lookup: CDR1 MRHNA, CDR2 SNTAGT. Germline trimming cut 8 bases from V and 6 bases from J; bases unmatched to any gene: 10. CDR3 region: CASSPTGTANEQFF. The CDR3 region has the DNA TGTGCCAGCTCCCCGACCGGGACAGCCAATGAGCAGTTCTTC.

This chain connects TRBV11-2 to TRBJ2-1; D is unresolved. Germline CDR1 SGHAT, CDR2 FQNNGV. CDR3 size: 13 residues. Trimming removed 2 bases at V and 8 bases at J, with 10 bases between. The DNA of the CDR3 is TGTGCCAGCAGCTTATCCCAAGAGGATGAGCAGTTCTTC. As protein: CASSLSQEDEQFF.

The chain joins TRBV7-2 to TRBJ2-7; no definite D call. The CDR3 spans 14 residues. The germline CDR1 and CDR2 sequences are SGHTA and FQGNSA. Trimming pared 0 bases from V and 7 bases from J, leaving 13 bases between. The CDR3 nucleotides read TGTGCCAGCAGCTTAGCGGGCTCCCCCCGGGAGCAGTACTTC. Protein product: CASSLAGSPREQYF.

About this clone itself: The same CDR3 is also encoded by other DNA sequences in this sample. The chain carries TRBV28 and TRBJ2-7; 7 bases fit TRBD1. Germline CDR1 and CDR2: MDHEN and SYDVKM. The CDR3 covers 16 residues. V shed 8 bases, J shed 1 base, and the junction held 14 bases outside the gene matches. This CDR3 reads CASSYTFRDRSYEQYF. CDR3 nucleotide sequence: TGTGCCAGCTCCTACACCTTCCGGGACAGATCCTACGAGCAGTACTTC.

The gene calls are TRBV5-4 and TRBJ2-2, with 16 bases that match TRBD2. Germline lookup yields CDR1 SGHNT and CDR2 YYREEE (reference sequence). Unmatched junction bases numbered 3, after V lost 4 bases and J lost 3 bases. The CDR3 is 17 amino acids. Here the CDR3 reads CASSPGTSGRDTGELFF. The CDR3 bases are TGTGCCAGCAGCCCAGGGACTAGCGGGAGGGACACCGGGGAGCTGTTTTTT.

This chain links TRBV4-3 with TRBJ2-3; TRBD2 matches 7 bases. The CDR3 spans 17 residues. With 2 bases clipped from V and 8 bases from J, the junction kept 16 bases outside the gene matches. Per the germline V gene, CDR1 is LGHNA and CDR2 is YSLEER. CDR3 sequence: CASSQPPPGRGAGTQYF. The DNA for the CDR3 is TGCGCCAGCAGCCAACCCCCCCCGGGGAGGGGAGCGGGTACGCAGTATTTT.

The chain carries TRBV25-1 and TRBJ1-4; D ambiguous. The CDR3 sequence is 12 residues long. Trimming shortened V by 8 bases and J by 7 bases, and 11 bases separated the two germline ends. Germline V lookup: CDR1 MGHDK, CDR2 SYGVNS. The CDR3 loop is CASSRWAEKLFF. The CDR3 bases are TGTGCCAGCTCCCGATGGGCTGAAAAACTGTTTTTT.

The CDR3, as DNA: TGTGCCAGCAGCTTCAATCTAGCGGGATTAAACACAGATACGCAGTATTTT. Its protein is CASSFNLAGLNTDTQYF. The chain is built from TRBV11-3 and TRBJ2-3, with 9 bases aligning to TRBD2. The CDR3 runs to 17 residues. CDR1 and CDR2 (germline): SGHNT, YENEEA. Germline trimming cut 3 bases from V and 2 bases from J; bases unmatched to any gene: 9.

V usage is TRBV5-1 and J usage is TRBJ2-1; 14 bases line up with TRBD2. Trimming removed 3 bases from V and 0 bases from J; junction bases left unmatched: 20. The CDR3 extends over 23 amino acids. CDR1 is SGHRS, CDR2 YFSETQ, per germline. This CDR3 is CASSSGLTYPGLAGEGSYNEQFF. The CDR3 DNA sequence: TGCGCCAGCAGCTCTGGCCTCACTTACCCGGGACTAGCGGGAGAGGGCTCCTACAATGAGCAGTTCTTC.

CDR3 sequence: CASSELAGAGEQFF. In DNA, the CDR3 is TGTGCCAGCAGTGAACTAGCGGGAGCGGGTGAGCAGTTCTTC. This chain joins TRBV6-4 and TRBJ2-1; TRBD2 matches at 11 bases. V lost 3 bases, J lost 9 bases, and 4 bases stayed unmatched. CDR1 and CDR2 from the germline V gene are MRHNA and SNTAGT. CDR3 length: 14 residues.

This chain links TRBV7-9 with TRBJ2-5; 11 bases align to TRBD2. The CDR3 loop spans 16 amino acids. V gave up 4 bases and J gave up 3 bases; unmatched junction bases: 7. The germline V gene has CDR1 SEHNR and CDR2 FQNEAQ (reference sequence). The chain's CDR3 is CASSSYSGRVEETQYF. The DNA for the CDR3 is TGTGCCAGCAGCTCCTATAGCGGGAGGGTAGAAGAGACCCAGTACTTC.

The V call is TRBV9, the J call TRBJ1-5; 7 bases align to TRBD1. The CDR3 runs to 14 residues. V shed 3 bases and J 3 bases; nucleotides not matched to a gene: 3. CDR1 and CDR2 (germline): SGDLS, YYNGEE. CDR3 protein: CASSGDRVNQPQHF. The CDR3 DNA reads as TGTGCCAGCAGCGGAGACAGGGTCAATCAGCCCCAGCATTTT.

The CDR3 DNA follows: TGTGCCAGCAAATGGACAGGGGCCGCTGAAGCTTTCTTT. Translation: CASKWTGAAEAFF. The J gene is TRBJ1-1, the V gene TRBV27; 9 bases map to TRBD1. This CDR3 is 13 amino acids long. The ends lost 7 bases at V and 6 bases at J; junction bases unmatched: 6. In germline, CDR1 is MNHEY, CDR2 SMNVEV (reference sequence).